The T cell receptor (beta chain) under discussion was sequenced for a study of siplizumab effects on memory and regulatory T cells. Note on this clone: No antigen is known for it.

Study results and limitations: The Treg-derived share of mappable alloreactive CD4+ clones averaged about 68% with siplizumab and 26.9% in controls.

The CDR3 is 15 amino acids. V lost 2 bases, J lost 0 bases, and 8 bases lay in between. Looked up from germline, CDR1 is SGHTA and CDR2 is FQGTGA. Per sample, approximately 100,000 TCR templates were assayed. Profiled with immunoSEQ multiplex PCR; TCRdb holds only in-frame clones, not every one. The sample records about 50,000 clones, nearly 98% being singletons. The chain recombines TRBV7-3 with TRBJ1-3; D is unresolved. This receptor was taken from a human donor in good health. The sequencing input was naive CD4+ T cells sorted from blood. The CDR3 reads CASSLHGNSGNTIYF. The CDR3 nucleotides read TGTGCCAGCAGCTTACACGGAAACTCTGGAAACACCATATATTTT.